The 10 T cell receptor beta chains reported below all come from one sample, sequenced in a study of cytomegalovirus exposure and HLA in healthy donors. In the PCR, 60 Vbeta and 13 Jbeta primers were used. The table came from immunoSEQ multiplex PCR; TCRdb's copy has only in-frame clones and leaves some out. In the table there are roughly 130,000 clones, 60% to 75% of which are singletons. Sequencing was carried out using PBMCs. The origin of the receptors is a woman between 45 and 65 years old in good health and CMV-seropositive.

The chain employs TRBV2 and TRBJ2-5; possibly TRBD2 for D (7 bases). This CDR3 is 14 amino acids long. V was trimmed by 4 bases and J by 5 bases, leaving 14 bases between them. Germline V gene data show CDR1 as SNHLY and CDR2 as FYNNEI. CDR3 region: CASSGGGAGETQYF. The CDR3 DNA reads TGTGCCAGCAGTGGTGGGGGGGCCGGGGAGACCCAGTACTTC.

The chain couples TRBV5-1 to TRBJ2-2, with TRBD1 identical over 9 bases. This CDR3 has 16 residues. CDR1 is SGHRS and CDR2 is YFSETQ in the germline V gene. V shed 6 bases and J 5 bases; nucleotides not matched to a gene: 11. For the CDR3, the DNA is TGCGCCAGCAAGGGACAGGGCTCGGGTCGAACCGGGGAGCTGTTTTTT. Its translation is CASKGQGSGRTGELFF. Full variable domain (outside the CDR3, taken from reference TRBV5-1 and TRBJ2-2): KAGVTQTPRYLIKTRGQQVTLSCSPISGHRSVSWYQQTPGQGLQFLFEYFSETQRNKGNFPGRFSGRQFSNSRSEMNVSTLELGDSALYLCASKGQGSGRTGELFFGEGSRLTVL.

The chain has TRBV6-6 and TRBJ2-7; D might be TRBD2 (5 bases). Between the trimmed V and J ends, which lost 0 bases and 5 bases, there was a span of 14 bases. The CDR3 runs 15 residues. Germline CDR1 is MNHNY and CDR2 is SVGAGI (reference sequence). Here the CDR3 DNA reads TGTGCCAGCAGTTACTCCGGGGTAGATTTTAACGAGCAGTACTTC. It yields the protein CASSYSGVDFNEQYF.

The gene calls are TRBV6-5 and TRBJ1-3, with no clear D. V was clipped by 0 bases and J by 7 bases, with 7 bases between them. There are 13 residues in the CDR3. Germline CDR1 and CDR2: MNHEY and SVGAGI. In DNA form, the CDR3 reads TGTGCCAGCAGTTACTCGATCAGGAACACCATATATTTT. As protein: CASSYSIRNTIYF.

In regard to this clone: One junction end does not reproduce the germline sequence, and a read error may be involved. The same CDR3 can be traced to other DNA sequences in this sample. V and J are TRBV7-2 and TRBJ1-6; D is uncertain. Germline CDR1 SGHTA, CDR2 FQGNSA. This CDR3 has 14 amino acids. In DNA, the CDR3 is TGTGCCAGCAGTTTAGCGTCTCGGAATTCACCCCTCCACTTT. This encodes CASSLASRNSPLHF.

The chain joins TRBV5-1 to TRBJ2-7; D might be TRBD2 (7 bases). Germline loops: CDR1 SGHRS, CDR2 YFSETQ. The CDR3 sequence is 15 residues long. V lost 0 bases to trimming and J lost 2 bases, with 12 bases between them. The CDR3, as DNA: TGCGCCAGCAGCTTGGACAGGGAGGGTCCCTACGAGCAGTACTTC. Amino acids: CASSLDREGPYEQYF.

This sequence joins TRBV7-2 and TRBJ1-4; D ambiguous. CDR1 SGHTA and CDR2 FQGNSA come from the germline V gene. Trimming took off 4 bases at V and 8 bases at J, with 17 bases between the two ends. The CDR3 consists of 15 residues. The CDR3 here is CASSSLANNREKLFF. CDR3 nucleotides: TGTGCCAGCAGCTCCCTCGCTAATAATCGGGAAAAACTGTTTTTT. Drawing the rest from reference TRBV7-2 and TRBJ1-4, the complete variable domain is GAGVSQSPSNKVTEKGKDVELRCDPISGHTALYWYRQSLGQGLEFLIYFQGNSAPDKSGLPSDRFSAERTGGSVSTLTIQRTQQEDSAVYLCASSSLANNREKLFFGSGTQLSVL.

The chain joins TRBV13 to TRBJ2-1; the D gene is possibly TRBD2 (6 bases). CDR3 length equals 14 residues. The germline gives CDR1 PRHDT, CDR2 FYEKMQ (reference sequence). Trimming took 6 bases from V and 8 from J, leaving 17 bases between them. The CDR3 coding sequence is TGTGCCAGCAGTACGGGACTCCCGTCCCATGAGCAGTTCTTC. Translated, it gives CASSTGLPSHEQFF.

This chain uses TRBV5-1 with TRBJ2-1; 11 bases agree with TRBD1. CDR3 size: 16 residues. Trimming cost V 2 bases and J 9 bases; bases outside gene matches: 10. The germline CDR1 and CDR2 sequences are SGHRS and YFSETQ. CDR3: CASSFLGQGVSSEQFF. CDR3 sequence (DNA): TGCGCCAGCAGCTTCCTGGGACAGGGGGTATCGAGTGAGCAGTTCTTC.

The J gene is TRBJ1-1, the V gene TRBV19; 8 bases are shared with TRBD1. Germline CDR1 reads LNHDA; CDR2 reads SQIVND (reference sequence). V was clipped by 6 bases and J by 2 bases; unmatched bases: 5. The CDR3 is 14 residues long. For the CDR3, the DNA is TGTGCCAGTAGCCTCAGGGGGCTTAACACTGAAGCTTTCTTT. Residues: CASSLRGLNTEAFF.